These 5 T cell receptor beta chains originate from one sample sequenced in a study of T cells in Graves' hyperthyroidism and ophthalmopathy (dated by TCRdb to the late 2010s). Library prep was done by multiplex PCR. Sequencing was performed on an Illumina HiSeq 2000. TCR beta CDR3 regions were amplified from RNA transcripts. For the first round of RT-PCR on the TCR CDR3, the HTBI primer set was used together with the Qiagen OneStep RT-PCR kit. TCRdb trimmed public reads at Q25 via fastp, called clones via MiXCR and kept in-frame beta chains. CDR3 protein sequences are deduplicated, and each keeps its most common genes and DNA. The sample includes about 320,000 distinct CDR3 sequences, with 16% observed a single time. The ten largest clones capture around 34% of the sample. What was sequenced was blood. These receptors originate from a man aged 25 to 45 with Graves' hyperthyroidism.

This clonotype was seen repeatedly, ten times or more. This rearrangement joins TRBV27 to TRBJ1-2; TRBD1 matches at 8 bases. The germline V gene has CDR1 MNHEY and CDR2 SMNVEV (reference sequence). V lost 6 bases to trimming and J lost 4 bases; unmatched junction nucleotides: 10. This CDR3 has 15 amino acids. This CDR3 is CASSRTGQGVYGYTF. In DNA, the CDR3 is TGTGCCAGCAGCCGAACTGGACAGGGAGTCTATGGCTACACCTTC.

As for this clonotype: A much larger clone lies a single base off, so this may be a read error. The chain is built from TRBV20-1 and TRBJ2-7, with 8 bases identical to TRBD2. From germline, CDR1 is DFQATT and CDR2 SNEGSKA (reference sequence). Germline trimming cut 4 bases from V and 7 bases from J; bases unmatched to any gene: 6. The CDR3 totals 12 residues. The CDR3 nucleotides read TGCAGTGCTATGAGGACTAGCCGTGAGCAGTACTTC. It encodes CSAMRTSREQYF.

In its sample, this clonotype was seen many times. The rearrangement joins TRBV7-3 to TRBJ2-1, with 7 nucleotides matching TRBD2. There are 14 residues in the CDR3. V dropped 5 bases and J dropped 2; count of bases not matched to a gene: 3. Germline lookup yields CDR1 SGHTA and CDR2 FQGTGA. The CDR3 loop reads CASSRGDPYNEQFF. The CDR3 DNA reads as TGTGCCAGCAGCCGGGGGGATCCCTACAATGAGCAGTTCTTC.

This clonotype was recorded many times. The chain employs TRBV19 and TRBJ2-7, with 8 positions matching TRBD2. The V segment lost 5 bases and the J segment 2 bases; nucleotides outside the gene matches: 5. This CDR3 is 14 amino acids long. Germline assignment: CDR1 LNHDA and CDR2 SQIVND (reference sequence). The chain's CDR3 is CASSPTSDTYEQYF. The DNA for the CDR3 is TGTGCCAGTAGTCCGACTAGCGACACCTACGAGCAGTACTTC.

This clonotype occurred a few times. The CDR3 bases are TGCGCCAGCAGCCTGTGGCGGGAGACTGAAGCTTTCTTT. Encoded protein: CASSLWRETEAFF. The rearrangement uses TRBV5-1 and TRBJ1-1; D is unresolved. The CDR3 consists of 13 residues. V was shortened by 4 bases and J by 5 bases, with 12 bases between the two germline ends. Per germline, CDR1 SGHRS and CDR2 YFSETQ.